These T cell receptor beta chains were read from a single sample in a study of technical replicates of blood from several donors. The assay was immunoSEQ multiplex PCR, and TCRdb's table has in-frame clones only and misses some. The sample holds tens of thousands of clones, 80% to 95% seen once. Sequenced: T cells isolated from PBMCs. Receptors originate from a human donor in good health. Some clones in this sample may be carry-over from other donors' samples. The CDR3 runs from the conserved cysteine through the conserved F or W. The D gene is left open where the match is weak. Clone size appears in some rows only: once, few, many, or a class for an expanded clone.

V	D	J	size	length	CDR3	DNA
TRBV9	TRBD2	TRBJ2-3	NA	15	CASSVTSGSTDTQYF	TGTGCCAGCAGCGTGACTAGCGGGAGCACAGATACGCAGTATTTT
TRBV30	NA	TRBJ2-7	NA	11	CALHDIYEQYF	TGTGCCCTTCATGACATCTACGAGCAGTACTTC
TRBV11-2	NA	TRBJ1-5	NA	15	CASSFGWNGNQPQHF	TGTGCCAGCAGCTTCGGGTGGAACGGGAATCAGCCCCAGCATTTT
TRBV19	NA	TRBJ2-2	NA	15	CASSIQRATTGELFF	TGTGCCAGTAGTATACAGCGGGCTACCACCGGGGAGCTGTTTTTT
TRBV4-1	NA	TRBJ2-7	NA	14	CASSRGPGSYEQYF	TGCGCCAGCAGCCGAGGGCCGGGGAGCTACGAGCAGTACTTC
TRBV16	NA	TRBJ1-1	few	13	CASSPTGNTEAFF	TGTGCCAGCAGCCCGACAGGGAACACTGAAGCTTTCTTT
TRBV7-9	TRBD1	TRBJ1-1	NA	15	CASSAMQGALAEAFF	TGTGCCAGCAGCGCGATGCAGGGGGCTTTAGCTGAAGCTTTCTTT
TRBV6-4	NA	TRBJ2-3	NA	16	CASSEIVGGKTDTQYF	TGTGCCAGCAGTGAAATTGTAGGAGGGAAGACAGATACGCAGTATTTT
TRBV6-5	TRBD1	TRBJ1-3	NA	16	CASRYSTGATGNTIYF	TGTGCCAGCAGGTACTCGACAGGGGCAACTGGAAACACCATATATTTT
TRBV14	NA	TRBJ2-1	once	15	CASSQDTGDYNEQFF	TGTGCCAGCAGCCAAGATACGGGGGACTACAATGAGCAGTTCTTC
TRBV9	NA	TRBJ2-3	NA	15	CASRTGTSSTDTQYF	TGTGCCAGCAGGACCGGGACTTCTAGCACAGATACGCAGTATTTT
TRBV19	TRBD1	TRBJ1-2	NA	15	CASSILPGQIYGYTF	TGTGCCAGTAGTATTCTTCCGGGACAGATCTATGGCTACACCTTC
TRBV7-6	NA	TRBJ2-3	NA	16	CASSLARGGGPDTQYF	TGTGCCAGCAGCTTAGCCCGGGGTGGAGGCCCAGATACGCAGTATTTT
TRBV4-2	TRBD1	TRBJ2-4	once	17	CASSQRYGQGGGNIQYF	TGTGCCAGCAGCCAACGCTATGGACAGGGCGGCGGGAACATTCAGTACTTC
TRBV5-1	TRBD1	TRBJ2-2	NA	17	CASSLRGQGAITGELFF	TGCGCCAGCAGCTTGAGGGGACAGGGGGCTATCACCGGGGAGCTGTTTTTT
TRBV10-2	NA	TRBJ2-7	NA	15	CASSEVLTDNYEQYF	TGCGCCAGCAGTGAGGTATTGACTGATAACTACGAGCAGTACTTC
TRBV18	NA	TRBJ1-1	once	14	CASSLYGTPTEAFF	TGTGCCAGCTCACTTTACGGGACACCCACTGAAGCTTTCTTT
TRBV11-2	NA	TRBJ2-2	NA	16	CASSLLSSPNTGELFF	TGTGCCAGCAGCTTATTGTCTAGCCCGAACACCGGGGAGCTGTTTTTT
TRBV6-1	NA	TRBJ2-1	NA	16	CASSDVGQGFYNEQFF	TGTGCCAGCAGTGACGTAGGGCAGGGCTTTTACAATGAGCAGTTCTTC
TRBV2	NA	TRBJ1-2	once	13	CASSEGASYGYTF	TGTGCCAGCAGTGAAGGGGCGTCATATGGCTACACCTTC
TRBV27	TRBD1	TRBJ2-2	NA	16	CASSPTGTGNTGELFF	TGTGCCAGCAGTCCTACCGGGACAGGGAACACCGGGGAGCTGTTTTTT
TRBV28	TRBD1	TRBJ1-2	once	16	CASSDSRGRGGYGYTF	TGTGCCAGCAGTGATTCGAGGGGGCGCGGAGGCTATGGCTACACCTTC
TRBV27	NA	TRBJ2-5	NA	15	CASSLGLGGQETQYF	TGTGCCAGCAGTTTAGGGCTGGGGGGCCAAGAGACCCAGTACTTC
TRBV10-3	NA	TRBJ1-5	NA	15	CAISQDTGGNQPQHF	TGTGCCATCTCCCAGGACACAGGAGGCAATCAGCCCCAGCATTTT
TRBV18	NA	TRBJ2-4	few	16	CASSPPKGGNENIQYF	TGTGCCAGCTCACCACCGAAAGGCGGGAACGAAAACATTCAGTACTTC
TRBV19	NA	TRBJ2-5	once	13	CASSMIAQGTQYF	TGTGCCAGTAGTATGATTGCCCAGGGGACCCAGTACTTC
TRBV28	NA	TRBJ2-1	NA	16	CASSLARVSSYNEQFF	TGTGCCAGCAGTTTGGCGCGGGTAAGCTCCTACAATGAGCAGTTCTTC
TRBV28	NA	TRBJ2-3	NA	16	CASSLPPGASTDTQYF	TGTGCCAGCAGTTTACCCCCAGGGGCAAGCACAGATACGCAGTATTTT
TRBV5-4	TRBD2	TRBJ2-2	NA	16	CASSGTSGRITGELFF	TGTGCCAGCAGCGGGACTAGCGGGAGAATCACCGGGGAGCTGTTTTTT
TRBV5-1	NA	TRBJ2-2	once	17	CASSLGVSGRDTGELFF	TGCGCCAGCAGCTTGGGAGTTAGCGGCAGAGACACCGGGGAGCTGTTTTTT
TRBV19	TRBD2	TRBJ2-1	NA	18	CASSIDLYASGRYNEQFF	TGTGCCAGTAGTATAGATCTATATGCTAGCGGGAGGTACAATGAGCAGTTCTTC
TRBV5-6	NA	TRBJ2-3	NA	16	CASSLELAASTDTQYF	TGTGCCAGCAGCTTGGAATTAGCGGCAAGCACAGATACGCAGTATTTT
TRBV15	TRBD2	TRBJ2-7	few	15	CATSRRGGGGYEQYF	TGTGCCACCAGCCGACGCGGGGGAGGAGGCTACGAGCAGTACTTC
TRBV13	TRBD1	TRBJ1-2	NA	18	CASSPAGTGGMRDYGYTF	TGTGCCAGCAGCCCTGCCGGGACAGGGGGCATGAGGGACTATGGCTACACCTTC
TRBV6-4	NA	TRBJ2-1	NA	15	CASSLSGASYNEQFF	TGTGCCAGCAGCCTAAGTGGGGCGTCCTACAATGAGCAGTTCTTC
TRBV7-9	NA	TRBJ1-5	NA	16	CASSPQTGETNQPQHF	TGTGCCAGCAGCCCACAGACAGGAGAGACAAATCAGCCCCAGCATTTT
TRBV2	NA	TRBJ2-3	NA	14	CASRVLDLTDTQYF	TGTGCCAGCAGGGTTCTAGACTTGACAGATACGCAGTATTTT
TRBV30	TRBD1	TRBJ2-5	NA	13	CAWRTGSRETQYF	TGTGCCTGGAGGACAGGGTCAAGAGAGACCCAGTACTTC
TRBV19	NA	TRBJ2-5	NA	14	CASNGGEGVRGQYF	TGTGCCAGTAACGGTGGTGAGGGGGTGAGGGGCCAGTACTTC
TRBV6-1	NA	TRBJ2-3	NA	13	CASGGERTDTQYF	TGTGCCAGCGGAGGGGAGAGGACAGATACGCAGTATTTT
TRBV5-1	TRBD1	TRBJ2-1	NA	13	CAGSVDRGNEQFF	TGCGCCGGCAGCGTGGACAGGGGGAATGAGCAGTTCTTC
TRBV27	TRBD2	TRBJ2-7	NA	15	CASRGTSGNIYEQYF	TGTGCCAGCAGGGGCACTAGCGGGAATATCTACGAGCAGTACTTC
TRBV19	TRBD2	TRBJ2-3	NA	14	CASRLAGITDTQYF	TGTGCCAGTAGGCTAGCGGGAATCACAGATACGCAGTATTTT
TRBV5-3	NA	TRBJ1-5	once	17	CARSRPLKDNSNQPQHF	TGTGCCAGAAGCCGTCCTTTGAAAGACAACTCCAATCAGCCCCAGCATTTT
TRBV6-5	TRBD1	TRBJ2-5	NA	14	CASSYSGQGRTQYF	TGTGCCAGCAGTTACTCGGGACAGGGGCGGACCCAGTACTTC
TRBV2	TRBD1	TRBJ2-1	NA	15	CASSAKDRVFNEQFF	TGTGCCAGCAGTGCTAAGGACAGGGTCTTCAATGAGCAGTTCTTC
TRBV27	NA	TRBJ1-2	NA	14	CASSLSFRGGGYTF	TGTGCCAGCAGTTTATCTTTCAGGGGCGGAGGCTACACCTTC
TRBV7-2	NA	TRBJ1-5	NA	14	CASSLEAQAQPQHF	TGTGCCAGCAGCTTAGAGGCCCAGGCCCAGCCCCAGCATTTT
TRBV7-9	NA	TRBJ2-5	NA	14	CASSAKLVPETQYF	TGTGCCAGCAGCGCAAAACTAGTTCCAGAGACCCAGTACTTC
TRBV11-2	TRBD2	TRBJ2-1	NA	15	CASSLGQGTSNEQFF	TGTGCCAGCAGCTTAGGGCAGGGGACTAGCAATGAGCAGTTCTTC
TRBV28	TRBD2	TRBJ2-3	NA	17	CASSLNSLAGGRDTQYF	TGTGCCAGCAGTTTAAATTCGCTAGCGGGGGGACGTGATACGCAGTATTTT
TRBV27	NA	TRBJ2-3	once	13	CASSLSATDTQYF	TGTGCCAGCAGTTTATCAGCTACAGATACGCAGTATTTT
TRBV28	TRBD1	TRBJ2-1	once	15	CAGRRGTEDYNEQFF	TGTGCCGGAAGACGTGGGACAGAGGATTACAATGAGCAGTTCTTC
TRBV27	TRBD2	TRBJ2-3	NA	17	CASSLLTSGYPTDTQYF	TGTGCCAGCAGTTTATTAACTAGCGGGTATCCCACAGATACGCAGTATTTT
TRBV5-4	TRBD1	TRBJ2-7	NA	16	CASSLRSGGVRNEQYF	TGTGCCAGCAGCTTGCGCTCAGGGGGCGTTAGAAACGAGCAGTACTTC
TRBV19	NA	TRBJ2-2	NA	14	CASTPLGGSGELFF	TGTGCCAGTACCCCCCTTGGAGGATCCGGGGAGCTGTTTTTT
TRBV7-6	NA	TRBJ2-5	NA	14	CASTRIGYQETQYF	TGTGCCAGCACCCGAATCGGGTACCAAGAGACCCAGTACTTC